Each of the 15 T cell receptor beta chains below was sequenced from the same sample in a study of shared clonotypes between healthy human individuals. Sequencing used immunoSEQ multiplex PCR; TCRdb keeps in-frame clones, though not all of them. The sample consists of 530,000 or so clones, 60% to 80% of them appearing once. Sequencing was carried out using PBMCs. The receptors derive from a woman between 40 and 55 years old in good health. Some clones in this sample may be carry-over from other donors' samples.

For this clone: Within the sample, other DNA sequences also encode this same CDR3. The rearrangement uses TRBV5-4 and TRBJ2-5; D is unclear. This CDR3 has 11 amino acids. CDR1 SGHNT and CDR2 YYREEE come from the germline V gene (reference sequence). V was clipped by 4 bases and J by 1 base, with 2 bases between them. The CDR3 loop is CASSLQETQYF. As DNA, the CDR3 is TGTGCCAGCAGCCTCCAAGAGACCCAGTACTTC.

The rearrangement links TRBV7-9 to TRBJ2-1, with 7 nucleotides matching TRBD1. V dropped 4 bases and J dropped 2; count of bases not matched to a gene: 2. The germline V gene has CDR1 SEHNR and CDR2 FQNEAQ (reference sequence). This CDR3 contains 14 residues. Written as DNA, the CDR3 is TGTGCCAGCAGCTCGGGACAGACCTACAATGAGCAGTTCTTC. Amino acid sequence: CASSSGQTYNEQFF. Full variable domain (rest looked up from reference TRBV7-9 and TRBJ2-1): DTGVSQNPRHKITKRGQNVTFRCDPISEHNRLYWYRQTLGQGPEFLTYFQNEAQLEKSRLLSDRFSAERPKGSFSTLEIQRTEQGDSAMYLCASSSGQTYNEQFFGPGTRLTVL.

The chain has TRBV18 and TRBJ2-1; 7 bases agree with TRBD1. The J segment lost 6 bases and the V segment lost 1 base, leaving 9 bases of the junction unmatched. Germline CDR1 is KGHSH and CDR2 is LQKENI. The CDR3 is 16 residues long. CDR3 loop: CASSPQTGPVLNEQFF. DNA for the CDR3: TGTGCCAGCTCACCACAGACAGGGCCCGTCCTCAATGAGCAGTTCTTC.

This rearrangement joins TRBV15 to TRBJ1-2; 10 positions agree with TRBD1. The V and J ends lost 5 bases and 2 bases, in that order; junction bases with no gene match: 8. Germline V CDR1 and CDR2: LNHNV, YYDKDF (reference sequence). CDR3 length equals 16 residues. In DNA, the CDR3 is TGTGCCACCAGCGCGGGACTGGGACAGGGGAACTATGGCTACACCTTC. Protein: CATSAGLGQGNYGYTF.

The chain is built from TRBV5-1 and TRBJ2-7, with 8 bases fitting TRBD1. CDR1 SGHRS and CDR2 YFSETQ come from the germline V gene. The V and J ends lost 4 bases and 6 bases, in that order; junction bases with no gene match: 6. There are 13 residues in the CDR3. This chain's CDR3 is CASSRTGIGEQYF. The CDR3 DNA sequence: TGCGCCAGCAGCCGGACAGGGATCGGCGAGCAGTACTTC.

On this clone: Within the sample, other DNA sequences also encode this same CDR3. This rearrangement joins TRBV5-1 to TRBJ1-2; the match to TRBD1 covers 7 bases. This CDR3 spans 14 amino acids. The V gene end was trimmed by 3 bases and the J gene end by 0 bases; junction bases not matched to a gene: 2. The V gene's germline CDR1 is SGHRS and CDR2 YFSETQ. The CDR3 protein is CASSSGTANYGYTF. In DNA form, the CDR3 reads TGCGCCAGCAGCTCCGGGACAGCTAACTATGGCTACACCTTC.

The CDR3: CASSLSSLARSSYEQYF. For the CDR3, the DNA is TGCGCCAGCAGCTTATCCTCCCTAGCGCGTAGCTCCTACGAGCAGTACTTC. V and J are TRBV5-1 and TRBJ2-7; D might be TRBD2 (6 bases). The CDR3 sequence is 17 residues long. CDR1 is SGHRS and CDR2 is YFSETQ in the germline V gene. The V gene lost 2 bases and the J gene lost 0 bases, with 18 bases spanning the gap. Full variable domain (rest looked up from reference TRBV5-1 and TRBJ2-7): KAGVTQTPRYLIKTRGQQVTLSCSPISGHRSVSWYQQTPGQGLQFLFEYFSETQRNKGNFPGRFSGRQFSNSRSEMNVSTLELGDSALYLCASSLSSLARSSYEQYFGPGTRLTVT.

This clone was seen a single time. This chain links TRBV5-1 with TRBJ2-7; 9 positions match TRBD1. Germline V gene data show CDR1 as SGHRS and CDR2 as YFSETQ. This CDR3 has 16 residues. Trimming took 0 bases from V and 5 from J; bases not matched to a gene: 9. CDR3 DNA sequence: TGCGCCAGCAGCTTGGGGGTCGGGACAGGGTACGACGAGCAGTACTTC. It is translated as CASSLGVGTGYDEQYF.

There are a few counts of this clone. The rearrangement joins TRBV11-2 to TRBJ1-5, with D uncertain. Germline V gives CDR1 SGHAT, CDR2 FQNNGV. The CDR3 loop spans 13 amino acids. V lost 7 bases and J lost 5, with 12 bases in between. The chain's CDR3 is CASTLAADQPQHF. Written as DNA, the CDR3 is TGTGCCAGCACCCTGGCGGCCGATCAGCCCCAGCATTTT.

This clone was counted a few times. The chain carries TRBV10-3 and TRBJ2-5, with TRBD1 matching over 9 bases. The CDR3 runs 16 residues. V dropped 0 bases and J dropped 2; count of bases not matched to a gene: 4. Germline assignment: CDR1 ENHRY and CDR2 SYGVKD. The CDR3 protein is CAISESAGQGQETQYF. The CDR3 nucleotides are TGTGCCATCAGTGAGTCTGCGGGACAGGGACAAGAGACCCAGTACTTC.

The chain has TRBV27 and TRBJ2-7; 10 positions match TRBD1. The germline CDR1 and CDR2 sequences are MNHEY and SMNVEV (reference sequence). The CDR3 totals 15 residues. V dropped 2 bases and J dropped 3; count of bases not matched to a gene: 4. In DNA, the CDR3 is TGTGCCAGCAGTTTACGGGACAGGGGATTCTACGAGCAGTACTTC. This codes for CASSLRDRGFYEQYF.

The chain recombines TRBV27 with TRBJ1-1; TRBD1 agrees at 7 bases. CDR1 MNHEY and CDR2 SMNVEV come from the germline V gene (reference sequence). J lost 3 bases, V lost 5 bases, and 3 bases had no gene match. The CDR3 loop spans 13 amino acids. The CDR3, as DNA: TGTGCCAGCAGTGACAGGGAGGACACTGAAGCTTTCTTT. Translation gives CASSDREDTEAFF.

Notes on this clone: A far larger clone differs by one base, so this is likely a read error. V and J are TRBV7-6 and TRBJ1-5; a possible D gene is TRBD1 (6 bases). Germline CDR1 is SGHVS and CDR2 is FNYEAQ. The V and J ends lost 4 bases and 2 bases respectively, with 6 bases between them. This CDR3 region has 13 residues. CDR3 loop: CASSSGGNQPQHF. In DNA form, the CDR3 reads TGTGCCAGCAGCTCAGGGGGCAATCAGCCCCAGCATTTT.

The sample holds a few counts of this clone. CDR3 in DNA: TGTGCCAGCTCACCAGCTACGGGACAGCTGAACACTGAAGCTTTCTTT. This encodes CASSPATGQLNTEAFF. The V call is TRBV18, the J call TRBJ1-1, with 7 bases identical to TRBD1. This CDR3 is 16 amino acids long. The V segment lost 2 bases and the J segment 0 bases; nucleotides outside the gene matches: 6. Germline-derived CDR1 and CDR2 are KGHSH and LQKENI.

This clone was detected only a few times. V gene TRBV18 combines with J gene TRBJ2-1, with D uncertain. Germline loops: CDR1 KGHSH, CDR2 LQKENI. The CDR3 covers 16 residues. V lost 3 bases and J lost 2, with 14 bases in between. CDR3 region: CASSPWTPLAYNEQFF. DNA of the CDR3: TGTGCCAGCTCACCCTGGACCCCTCTGGCCTACAATGAGCAGTTCTTC.